The T cell receptor (beta chain) described here comes from a study of cytomegalovirus exposure and HLA in healthy donors. The PCR used 60 Vbeta and 13 Jbeta primers. Sequencing was performed with immunoSEQ multiplex PCR; in TCRdb, only in-frame clones are kept and a portion is missing. The table has some 100,000 clones, 70% to 80% seen once. Points on this clone: Its antigen is as yet unknown.

Study results and caveats: Earlier analysis found most TCR beta V segments productive about 87% or about 30% of the time. Published work reported that the classifier diagnosed cytomegalovirus status with high specificity and sensitivity.

Trimming pared 5 bases from V and 1 base from J, leaving 12 bases between. Germline CDR1 is MNHEY and CDR2 is SMNVEV (reference sequence). There are 15 residues in the CDR3. Sequenced: PBMCs. The genes are TRBV27 and TRBJ2-1, with D possibly being TRBD1 (5 bases). The TCR originated in a woman in her forties or fifties in good health and CMV-seropositive. Written as DNA, the CDR3 is TGTGCCAGCAGTCTGACAGCGCCGTCCTACAATGAGCAGTTCTTC. Translating gives CASSLTAPSYNEQFF.